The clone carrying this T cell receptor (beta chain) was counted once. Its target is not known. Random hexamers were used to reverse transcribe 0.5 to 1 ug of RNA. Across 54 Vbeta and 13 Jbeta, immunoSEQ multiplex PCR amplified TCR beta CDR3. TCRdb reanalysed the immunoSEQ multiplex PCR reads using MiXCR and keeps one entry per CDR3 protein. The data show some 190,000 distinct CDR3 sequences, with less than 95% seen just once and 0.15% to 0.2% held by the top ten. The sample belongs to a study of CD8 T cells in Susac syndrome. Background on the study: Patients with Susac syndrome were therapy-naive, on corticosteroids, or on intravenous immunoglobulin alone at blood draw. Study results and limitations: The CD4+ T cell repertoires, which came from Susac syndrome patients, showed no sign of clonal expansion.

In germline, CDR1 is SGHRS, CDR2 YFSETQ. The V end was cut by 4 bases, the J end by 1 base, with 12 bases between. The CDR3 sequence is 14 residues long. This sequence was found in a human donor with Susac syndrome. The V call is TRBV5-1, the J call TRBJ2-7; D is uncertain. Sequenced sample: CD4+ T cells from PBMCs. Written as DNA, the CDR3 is TGCGCCAGCAGCATATCGGACGGGTCCTACGAGCAGTACTTC. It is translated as CASSISDGSYEQYF.